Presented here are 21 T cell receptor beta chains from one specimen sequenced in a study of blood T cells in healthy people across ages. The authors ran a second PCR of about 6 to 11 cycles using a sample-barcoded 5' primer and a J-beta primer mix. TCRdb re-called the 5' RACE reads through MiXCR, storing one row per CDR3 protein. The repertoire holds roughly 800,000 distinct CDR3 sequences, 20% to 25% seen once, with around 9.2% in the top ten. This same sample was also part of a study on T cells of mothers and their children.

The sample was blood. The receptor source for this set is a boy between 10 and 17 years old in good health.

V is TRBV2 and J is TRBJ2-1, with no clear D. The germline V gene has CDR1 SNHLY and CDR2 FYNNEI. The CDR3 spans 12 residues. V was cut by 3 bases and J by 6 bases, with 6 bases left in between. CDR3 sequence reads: CASSEGFNEQFF. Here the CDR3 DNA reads TGTGCCAGCAGTGAGGGTTTCAATGAGCAGTTCTTC.

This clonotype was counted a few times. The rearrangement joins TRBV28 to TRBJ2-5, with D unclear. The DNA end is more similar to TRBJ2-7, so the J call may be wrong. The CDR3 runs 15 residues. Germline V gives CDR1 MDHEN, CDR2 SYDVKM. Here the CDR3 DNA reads TGTGCCAGCAGTGAAGACCGCGTGTTCCCCTACGAGCAGTACTTC. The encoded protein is CASSEDRVFPYEQYF.

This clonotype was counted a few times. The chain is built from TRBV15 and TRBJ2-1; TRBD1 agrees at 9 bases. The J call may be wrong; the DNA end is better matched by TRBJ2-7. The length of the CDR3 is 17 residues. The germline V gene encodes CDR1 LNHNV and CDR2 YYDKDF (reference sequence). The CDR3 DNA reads TGTGCCACCAGCAGGGATATAGGGACAGGGACCAACTACGAGCAGTACTTC. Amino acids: CATSRDIGTGTNYEQYF.

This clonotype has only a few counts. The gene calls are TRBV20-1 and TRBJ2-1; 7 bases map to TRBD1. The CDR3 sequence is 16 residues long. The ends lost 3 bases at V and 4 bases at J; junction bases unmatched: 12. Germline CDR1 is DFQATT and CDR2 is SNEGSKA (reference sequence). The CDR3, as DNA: TGCAGTGCTAGGGACGGACAGGCCACAGCATACAATGAGCAGTTCTTC. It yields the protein CSARDGQATAYNEQFF.

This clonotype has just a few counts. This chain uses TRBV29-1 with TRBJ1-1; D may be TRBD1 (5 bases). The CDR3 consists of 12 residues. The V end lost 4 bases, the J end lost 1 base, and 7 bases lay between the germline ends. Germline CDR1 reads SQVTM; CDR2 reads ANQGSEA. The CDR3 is CSVVRGNTEAFF. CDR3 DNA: TGCAGCGTTGTGAGGGGGAACACTGAAGCTTTCTTT.

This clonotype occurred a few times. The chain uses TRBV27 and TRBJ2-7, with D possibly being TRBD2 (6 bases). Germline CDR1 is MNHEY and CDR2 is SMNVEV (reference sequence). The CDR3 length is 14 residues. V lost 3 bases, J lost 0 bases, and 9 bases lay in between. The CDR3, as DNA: TGTGCCAGCAGTTTTCGGGGGAACTCCTACGAGCAGTACTTC. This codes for CASSFRGNSYEQYF.

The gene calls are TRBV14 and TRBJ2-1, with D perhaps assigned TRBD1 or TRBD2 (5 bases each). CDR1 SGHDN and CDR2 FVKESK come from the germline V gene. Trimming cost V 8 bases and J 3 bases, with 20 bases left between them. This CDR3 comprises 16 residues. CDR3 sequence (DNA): TGTGCCAGCGCCCGGGGTACACAGGTGGACTACAATGAGCAGTTCTTC. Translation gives CASARGTQVDYNEQFF.

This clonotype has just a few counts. CDR3 DNA sequence: TGTGCCAGCAGCCTCACTCCGGGACAAGCTAATGAAAAACTGTTTTTT. Translation gives CASSLTPGQANEKLFF. The chain recombines TRBV7-2 with TRBJ1-4; D perhaps matches TRBD1 (6 bases). Trimming stripped 5 bases from V and 3 bases from J, with 16 bases between. This CDR3 has 16 amino acids. Germline CDR1 SGHTA, CDR2 FQGNSA.

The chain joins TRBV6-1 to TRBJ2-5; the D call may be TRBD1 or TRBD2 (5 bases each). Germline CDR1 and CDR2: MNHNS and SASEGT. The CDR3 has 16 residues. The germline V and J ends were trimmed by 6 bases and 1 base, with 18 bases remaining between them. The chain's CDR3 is CASSRFVWGPQETQYF. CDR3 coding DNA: TGTGCCAGCAGCCGCTTTGTGTGGGGACCCCAAGAGACCCAGTACTTC.

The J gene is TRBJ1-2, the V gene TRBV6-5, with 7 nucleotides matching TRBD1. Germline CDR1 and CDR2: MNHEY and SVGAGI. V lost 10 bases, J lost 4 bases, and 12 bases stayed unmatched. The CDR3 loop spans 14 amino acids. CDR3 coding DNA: TGTGCCACCAGCAGGACAGGAGGGTCCTATGGCTACACCTTC. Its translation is CATSRTGGSYGYTF.

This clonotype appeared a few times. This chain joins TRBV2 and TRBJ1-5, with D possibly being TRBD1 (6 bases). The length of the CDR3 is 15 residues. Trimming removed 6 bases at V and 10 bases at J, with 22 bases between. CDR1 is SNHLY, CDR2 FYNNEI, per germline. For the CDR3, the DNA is TGTGCCAGCAGCGCACCCCAGGGGACACCAGGTCCCCAGCATTTT. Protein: CASSAPQGTPGPQHF.

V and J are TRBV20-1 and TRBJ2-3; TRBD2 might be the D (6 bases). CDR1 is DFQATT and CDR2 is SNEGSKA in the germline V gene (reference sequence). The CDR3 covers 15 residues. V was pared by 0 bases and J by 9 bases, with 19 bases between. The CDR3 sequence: CSARDVGGGLGTQYF. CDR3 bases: TGCAGTGCTAGAGATGTAGGTGGAGGGCTTGGCACGCAGTATTTT.

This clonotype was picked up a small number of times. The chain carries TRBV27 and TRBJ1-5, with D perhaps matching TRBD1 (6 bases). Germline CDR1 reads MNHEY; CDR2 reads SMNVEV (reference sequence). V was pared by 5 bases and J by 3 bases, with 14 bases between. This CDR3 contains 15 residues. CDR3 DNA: TGTGCCAGCAGTCTCACAGGGAATCCCAATCAGCCCCAGCATTTT. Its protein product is CASSLTGNPNQPQHF.

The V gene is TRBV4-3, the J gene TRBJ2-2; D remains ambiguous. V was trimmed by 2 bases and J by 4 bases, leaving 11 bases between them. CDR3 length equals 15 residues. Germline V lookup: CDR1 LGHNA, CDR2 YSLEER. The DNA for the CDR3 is TGCGCCAGCAGCCAAAGTGCCCAGATCACCGGGGAGCTGTTTTTT. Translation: CASSQSAQITGELFF.

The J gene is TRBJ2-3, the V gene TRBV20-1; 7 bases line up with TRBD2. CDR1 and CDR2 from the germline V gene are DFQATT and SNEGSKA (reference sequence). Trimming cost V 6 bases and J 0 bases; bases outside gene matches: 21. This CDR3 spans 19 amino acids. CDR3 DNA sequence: TGCAGTGCGCATCAGTCGGGCGGGAGCGTGATTTCCAGCACAGATACGCAGTATTTT. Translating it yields CSAHQSGGSVISSTDTQYF.

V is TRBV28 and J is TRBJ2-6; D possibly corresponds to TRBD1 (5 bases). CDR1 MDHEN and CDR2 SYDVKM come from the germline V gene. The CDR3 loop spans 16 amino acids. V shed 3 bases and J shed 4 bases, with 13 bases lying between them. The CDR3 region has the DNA TGTGCCAGCAGTTTTCTTCAGGGATCCGGGGCCAACGTCCTGACTTTC. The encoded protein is CASSFLQGSGANVLTF.

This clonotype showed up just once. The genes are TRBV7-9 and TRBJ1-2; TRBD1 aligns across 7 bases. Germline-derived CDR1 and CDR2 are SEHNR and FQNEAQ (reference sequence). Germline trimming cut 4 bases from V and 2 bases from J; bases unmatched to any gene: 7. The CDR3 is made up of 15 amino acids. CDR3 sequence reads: CASSSTPQGNYGYTF. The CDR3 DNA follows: TGTGCCAGCAGCTCGACGCCACAGGGGAACTATGGCTACACCTTC. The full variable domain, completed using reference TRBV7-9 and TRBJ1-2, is DTGVSQNPRHKITKRGQNVTFRCDPISEHNRLYWYRQTLGQGPEFLTYFQNEAQLEKSRLLSDRFSAERPKGSFSTLEIQRTEQGDSAMYLCASSSTPQGNYGYTFGSGTRLTVV.

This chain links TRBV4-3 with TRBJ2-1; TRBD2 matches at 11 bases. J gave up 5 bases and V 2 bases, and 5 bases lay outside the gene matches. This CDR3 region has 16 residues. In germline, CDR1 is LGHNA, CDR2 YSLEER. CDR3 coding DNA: TGCGCCAGCAGCCAACGACTAGCGGGGAGTGACAATGAGCAGTTCTTC. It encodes CASSQRLAGSDNEQFF.

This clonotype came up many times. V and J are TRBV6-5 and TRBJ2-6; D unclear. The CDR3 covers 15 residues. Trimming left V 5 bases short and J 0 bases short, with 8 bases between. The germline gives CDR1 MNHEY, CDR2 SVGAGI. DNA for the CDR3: TGTGCCAGCAGTATTGGTAGCTCTGGGGCCAACGTCCTGACTTTC. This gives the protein CASSIGSSGANVLTF.

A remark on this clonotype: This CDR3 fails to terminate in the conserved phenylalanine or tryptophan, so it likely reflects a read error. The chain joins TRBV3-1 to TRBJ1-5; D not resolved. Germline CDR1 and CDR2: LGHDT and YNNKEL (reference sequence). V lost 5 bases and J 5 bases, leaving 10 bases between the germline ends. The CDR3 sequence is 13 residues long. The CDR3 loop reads CASSVSLDQPQHV. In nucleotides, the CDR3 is TGTGCCAGCAGCGTCAGCTTAGATCAGCCCCAGCATGTT.

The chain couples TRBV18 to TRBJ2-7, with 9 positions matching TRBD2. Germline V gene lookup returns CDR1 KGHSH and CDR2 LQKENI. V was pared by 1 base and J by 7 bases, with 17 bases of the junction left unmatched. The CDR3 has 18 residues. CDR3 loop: CASSPRYDRLADELEQYF. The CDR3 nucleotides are TGTGCCAGCTCACCACGGTATGATAGACTAGCGGACGAGTTAGAGCAGTACTTC.